Each of the 7 T cell receptor beta chains below was sequenced from the same sample in a study of blood T cell repertoires in COVID-19. Measured with immunoSEQ multiplex PCR; TCRdb has only the in-frame clones, and not every one. The data hold tens of thousands of clones, with about four fifths observed a single time. The sample was peripheral blood. These receptors were obtained from a human donor in a cohort sampled during active COVID-19.

V and J are TRBV19 and TRBJ1-2; D is unresolved. Trimming removed 7 bases at V and 6 bases at J, with 21 bases between. CDR3 length: 15 amino acids. Germline values: CDR1 LNHDA, CDR2 SQIVND (reference sequence). CDR3 sequence reads: CASTAALMRMHGYTF. The CDR3 DNA follows: TGTGCCAGTACCGCCGCCCTAATGCGGATGCATGGCTACACCTTC.

CDR3 sequence reads: CASSQDIRQSYEQYF. CDR3 nucleotides: TGTGCCAGCAGCCAAGATATTCGACAGAGCTACGAGCAGTACTTC. V is TRBV4-2 and J is TRBJ2-7; tentatively, D is TRBD1 (5 bases). The CDR3 is 15 residues long. Trimming cost V 0 bases and J 3 bases, with 12 bases left between them. The germline V gene encodes CDR1 LGHNA and CDR2 YNFKEQ.

The genes are TRBV6-5 and TRBJ1-4; possible D gene TRBD1, 6 bases. V shed 5 bases and J shed 6 bases, with 16 bases lying between them. CDR1 and CDR2 (germline): MNHEY, SVGAGI. The CDR3 is made up of 15 amino acids. The CDR3 protein is CASSPNRVLYEKLFF. In DNA form, the CDR3 reads TGTGCCAGCAGTCCAAACAGGGTCTTGTATGAAAAACTGTTTTTT.

This chain joins TRBV5-4 and TRBJ1-1, with D maybe TRBD1 (6 bases). V gave up 1 base and J gave up 5 bases, with 6 bases separating them. The CDR3 consists of 12 residues. Germline CDR1 SGHNT, CDR2 YYREEE (reference sequence). The CDR3 is CASSLTGTEAFF. The CDR3 nucleotides are TGTGCCAGCAGCTTGACAGGGACTGAAGCTTTCTTT.

This chain connects TRBV7-9 to TRBJ1-1, with a weak D call TRBD1 (5 bases). The V end was cut by 8 bases, the J end by 10 bases, with 26 bases between. This CDR3 contains 15 residues. CDR1 is SEHNR and CDR2 is FQNEAQ in the germline V gene (reference sequence). The CDR3 DNA is TGTGCCAGCGGGCCGCACCCCCCGGGCAGGGATGGAGCTTTCTTT. Translating gives CASGPHPPGRDGAFF.

The CDR3 spells CASSQRAGGNTEAFF. The CDR3, as DNA: TGTGCCAGCAGCCAGAGGGCAGGGGGCAATACTGAAGCTTTCTTT. The gene calls are TRBV3-1 (or the pseudogene TRBV3-2) and TRBJ1-1; the match to TRBD1 covers 8 bases. The CDR3 runs 15 residues. Germline assignment: CDR1 LGHDT and CDR2 YNNKEL (reference sequence). V shed 3 bases, J shed 5 bases, and the junction held 8 bases outside the gene matches.

The chain uses TRBV3-1 (or the pseudogene TRBV3-2) and TRBJ2-5; TRBD2 is a possible D gene (5 bases). Trimming stripped 1 base from V and 5 bases from J, with 8 bases between. Germline V CDR1 and CDR2: LGHDT, YNNKEL (reference sequence). The CDR3 has 13 amino acids. The CDR3 here is CASSQGRGETQYF. The CDR3 DNA reads TGTGCCAGCAGCCAAGGGAGAGGGGAGACCCAGTACTTC.